This T cell receptor (beta chain) is from a study of blood T cell repertoires in COVID-19. On the study more broadly: Collection of acute and convalescent COVID-19 samples took place in the United States, Italy and Spain. From T cells, B-cell-depleted T cells, or PBMCs came the material, which was cDNA or gDNA.

Original analysis: Reference gene primer amplification gave nucleated cell count estimates. Sequenced by immunoSEQ multiplex PCR; TCRdb stores in-frame clones only, minus some. V, J and clone size are those of that table, while D and trimming were read from the DNA. The data show some 87,000 clones, over 70% seen once. Trimming shortened V by 3 bases and J by 0 bases, and 12 bases separated the two germline ends. Germline V gene sequence: CDR1 SGHTS, CDR2 YDEGEE. The CDR3 totals 15 residues. This rearrangement joins TRBV5-8 to TRBJ1-1; unclear D gene. This receptor was obtained from an elderly man with active or convalescent COVID-19. The sample comprised peripheral blood. Here the CDR3 DNA reads TGTGCCAGCAGCTCCGGACGGAGGATGAACACTGAAGCTTTCTTT. Its translation: CASSSGRRMNTEAFF.